The 23 T cell receptor beta chains below were found in one sample sequenced in a study of blood T cell repertoires in COVID-19. TCRdb's copy holds only in-frame clones and misses some; the assay was immunoSEQ multiplex PCR. The table records 250,000 or so clones, 86% of them present only once. The sequencing input was peripheral blood. Receptors originate from a man between 40 and 49 years old with active or convalescent COVID-19.

In this sample, this clone turned up once. This chain links TRBV24-1 with TRBJ2-2; 9 positions match TRBD2. Per the germline V gene, CDR1 is KGHDR and CDR2 is SFDVKD. CDR3 size: 16 residues. V was pared by 4 bases and J by 5 bases, with 7 bases of the junction left unmatched. The CDR3 loop is CATSEIAGVGTGELFF. DNA for the CDR3: TGTGCCACCAGTGAGATAGCGGGAGTAGGGACCGGGGAGCTGTTTTTT.

This chain links TRBV7-9 with TRBJ2-2, with 11 bases matching TRBD2. This CDR3 contains 18 residues. In germline, CDR1 is SEHNR, CDR2 FQNEAQ (reference sequence). Trimming at V came to 2 bases and at J to 0 bases, leaving 5 bases not matched to a gene. The chain's CDR3 is CASSLFLAGGANTGELFF. Here the CDR3 DNA reads TGTGCCAGCAGCTTATTCCTAGCGGGGGGCGCGAACACCGGGGAGCTGTTTTTT.

The CDR3 sequence: CATSDSESAFF. CDR3 bases: TGTGCCACCAGTGATTCGGAGTCGGCTTTCTTT. The rearrangement uses TRBV24-1 and TRBJ1-1; unclear D gene. The CDR3 has 11 residues. V was shortened by 2 bases and J by 11 bases, with 8 bases between the two germline ends. The germline CDR1 and CDR2 sequences are KGHDR and SFDVKD.

The chain recombines TRBV3-1 (or the pseudogene TRBV3-2) with TRBJ2-1; a possible D gene is TRBD2 (6 bases). Trimming took off 4 bases at V and 9 bases at J, with 13 bases between the two ends. Looked up from germline, CDR1 is LGHDT and CDR2 is YNNKEL (reference sequence). This CDR3 is 13 amino acids long. This CDR3 is CASSRGTAREQFF. CDR3 DNA: TGTGCCAGCAGCCGCGGGACGGCTCGTGAGCAGTTCTTC.

This chain joins TRBV6-1 and TRBJ2-3; 9 positions agree with TRBD2. The V and J ends lost 4 bases and 6 bases, in that order; junction bases with no gene match: 11. The CDR3 length is 16 residues. Germline CDR1 MNHNS, CDR2 SASEGT. In DNA form, the CDR3 reads TGTGCCAGCAGTGGGACTAGCGAGGCATGGACTGATACGCAGTATTTT. Amino acids: CASSGTSEAWTDTQYF.

The V call is TRBV24-1, the J call TRBJ2-3; D perhaps matches TRBD2 (6 bases). The CDR3 is 16 amino acids. V was cut by 3 bases and J by 1 base, with 13 bases left in between. Looked up from germline, CDR1 is KGHDR and CDR2 is SFDVKD. CDR3 bases: TGTGCCACCAGTGATCCGGAGGGGCGGGGCACAGATACGCAGTATTTT. Translation: CATSDPEGRGTDTQYF.

This clone was counted a few times. The J gene is TRBJ2-1, the V gene TRBV7-9; maybe TRBD2 (6 bases). Germline CDR1 and CDR2: SEHNR and FQNEAQ (reference sequence). Trimming removed 4 bases from V and 6 bases from J, with 13 bases in between. This CDR3 spans 14 amino acids. CDR3 residues: CASSSGGIRNEQFF. DNA of the CDR3: TGTGCCAGCAGCTCTGGAGGGATCCGCAATGAGCAGTTCTTC.

The chain uses TRBV28 and TRBJ1-2; weak D call: TRBD1 (5 bases). Trimming cost V 6 bases and J 0 bases, with 11 bases left between them. The CDR3 length is 14 residues. Looked up from germline, CDR1 is MDHEN and CDR2 is SYDVKM. The CDR3 nucleotides are TGTGCCAGCAGCCGGACACTGGCTAACTATGGCTACACCTTC. As protein: CASSRTLANYGYTF.

This sequence joins TRBV30 and TRBJ1-4; 7 bases line up with TRBD1. This CDR3 has 14 residues. Germline-derived CDR1 and CDR2 are GTSNPN and SVGIG (reference sequence). With V trimmed by 5 bases and J by 4 bases, 7 bases remained unmatched. The CDR3 nucleotides are TGTGCCTGGGGACCGGGACAGCTTAATGAAAAACTGTTTTTT. It translates to CAWGPGQLNEKLFF.

This chain links TRBV19 with TRBJ2-3; TRBD1 is a possible D gene (5 bases). The CDR3 length is 14 residues. V was trimmed by 6 bases and J by 2 bases, leaving 12 bases between them. Germline V gene lookup returns CDR1 LNHDA and CDR2 SQIVND (reference sequence). The CDR3 bases are TGTGCCAGTAGCCCAGGGTTTTCCACAGATACGCAGTATTTT. This encodes CASSPGFSTDTQYF. Using reference TRBV19 and TRBJ2-3 for the parts outside the CDR3, the full variable domain is DGGITQSPKYLFRKEGQNVTLSCEQNLNHDAMYWYRQDPGQGLRLIYYSQIVNDFQKGDIAEGYSVSREKKESFPLTVTSAQKNPTAFYLCASSPGFSTDTQYFGPGTRLTVL.

The chain uses TRBV25-1 and TRBJ2-2, with a possible D match to TRBD2 (5 bases). Deletions cut 4 bases from V and 0 bases from J, with 15 bases between. CDR1 is MGHDK and CDR2 is SYGVNS in the germline V gene. The CDR3 extends over 17 amino acids. For the CDR3, the DNA is TGTGCCAGCAGTGGCGCCCCCAGCGGAACGAACACCGGGGAGCTGTTTTTT. It specifies CASSGAPSGTNTGELFF.

The CDR3: CASSNPYTMYNEQFF. CDR3 nucleotides: TGTGCCAGCAGTAATCCCTATACGATGTACAATGAGCAGTTCTTC. The chain employs TRBV6-6 and TRBJ2-1, with D uncertain. Trimming stripped 5 bases from V and 4 bases from J, with 15 bases between. Germline V gives CDR1 MNHNY, CDR2 SVGAGI (reference sequence). The CDR3 contains 15 residues.

The genes are TRBV5-1 and TRBJ2-1, with 7 positions matching TRBD1. In germline, CDR1 is SGHRS, CDR2 YFSETQ. The CDR3 is 14 amino acids. After removal of 4 bases from V and 3 bases from J, the junction contained 4 bases not matched to a gene. CDR3 coding DNA: TGCGCCAGCAGCCCAGGGACAGACTACAATGAGCAGTTCTTC. As protein: CASSPGTDYNEQFF.

The DNA for the CDR3 is TGCGCCAGCAAGGCGGGACTAGCGGGAACAGATACGCAGTATTTT. It codes for CASKAGLAGTDTQYF. The rearrangement joins TRBV10-1 to TRBJ2-3; 13 bases line up with TRBD2. The CDR3 contains 15 residues. The trim removed 7 bases at V and 3 bases at J, leaving 4 bases unmatched. Germline CDR1 WNHNN, CDR2 SYGVQD (reference sequence).

V is TRBV28 and J is TRBJ2-7; D might be TRBD2 (6 bases). The CDR3 contains 16 residues. The germline V gene encodes CDR1 MDHEN and CDR2 SYDVKM. V lost 3 bases and J lost 2, with 17 bases in between. CDR3 DNA sequence: TGTGCCAGCAGTTTGGCCGGGACTCCCAAACCCTACGAGCAGTACTTC. This codes for CASSLAGTPKPYEQYF. The full variable domain, completed using reference TRBV28 and TRBJ2-7, is DVKVTQSSRYLVKRTGEKVFLECVQDMDHENMFWYRQDPGLGLRLIYFSYDVKMKEKGDIPEGYSVSREKKERFSLILESASTNQTSMYLCASSLAGTPKPYEQYFGPGTRLTVT.

The V gene is TRBV3-1 (or the pseudogene TRBV3-2), the J gene TRBJ2-5, with D unclear. CDR1 and CDR2 (germline): LGHDT, YNNKEL (reference sequence). With 0 bases removed from V and 2 bases from J, the gap between germline ends came to 4 bases. The CDR3 runs 13 residues. As DNA, the CDR3 is TGTGCCAGCAGCCAAGACACTCAAGAGACCCAGTACTTC. Encoded protein: CASSQDTQETQYF.

To note about this clone: The same CDR3 can be traced to other DNA sequences in this sample. In nucleotides, the CDR3 is TGTGCCACCAGTGACCGGACAGGGGAAGAGACCCAGTACTTC. It codes for CATSDRTGEETQYF. V gene TRBV24-1 combines with J gene TRBJ2-5; 9 nucleotides align to TRBD1. Trimming cost V 4 bases and J 3 bases; bases outside gene matches: 2. Germline V lookup: CDR1 KGHDR, CDR2 SFDVKD. The CDR3 totals 14 residues.

This rearrangement joins TRBV7-3 to TRBJ2-1; 10 bases agree with TRBD2. V lost 5 bases and J lost 2; bases outside the gene matches: 3. The CDR3 is 15 residues long. Germline loops: CDR1 SGHTA, CDR2 FQGTGA. Here the CDR3 DNA reads TGTGCCAGCAGCCCCACTAGCGGGACCTACAATGAGCAGTTCTTC. As protein: CASSPTSGTYNEQFF.

The CDR3 sequence is CASSLLAGGTDTQYF. Here the CDR3 DNA reads TGTGCCAGTAGTTTGCTCGCGGGTGGCACAGATACGCAGTATTTT. This rearrangement joins TRBV19 to TRBJ2-3; D might be TRBD2 (5 bases). V shed 5 bases and J shed 1 base, with 13 bases lying between them. From germline, CDR1 is LNHDA and CDR2 SQIVND (reference sequence). This CDR3 is 15 amino acids long.

V gene TRBV11-3 combines with J gene TRBJ2-7; perhaps TRBD2 as D (7 bases). CDR3 length equals 15 residues. Trimming removed 2 bases from V and 5 bases from J, with 16 bases in between. From germline, CDR1 is SGHNT and CDR2 YENEEA. The CDR3 region is CASSLRLAGEDEQYF. CDR3 bases: TGTGCCAGCAGCTTAAGACTAGCAGGGGAAGACGAGCAGTACTTC.

The chain employs TRBV11-3 and TRBJ2-3; tentatively, D is TRBD2 (5 bases). This CDR3 contains 12 residues. Germline CDR1 reads SGHNT; CDR2 reads YENEEA. Deletions cut 8 bases from V and 4 bases from J, with 10 bases between. The CDR3 spells CASCEDSDTQYF. The CDR3 DNA follows: TGTGCCAGCTGTGAGGACTCAGATACGCAGTATTTT. Full variable domain (remainder filled in from reference TRBV11-3 and TRBJ2-3): EAGVVQSPRYKIIEKKQPVAFWCNPISGHNTLYWYLQNLGQGPELLIRYENEEAVDDSQLPKDRFSAERLKGVDSTLKIQPAELGDSAVYLCASCEDSDTQYFGPGTRLTVL.

This rearrangement joins TRBV10-3 to TRBJ1-1, with 9 bases fitting TRBD1. The germline gives CDR1 ENHRY, CDR2 SYGVKD. With V trimmed by 5 bases and J by 1 base, 8 bases remained unmatched. The CDR3 runs to 16 residues. CDR3 nucleotides: TGTGCCATCAGTCAGACAGGGGGGATTTCGAACACTGAAGCTTTCTTT. It translates to CAISQTGGISNTEAFF.

V is TRBV9 and J is TRBJ2-7, with 9 positions matching TRBD1. Germline CDR1 is SGDLS and CDR2 is YYNGEE. The V gene end was trimmed by 7 bases and the J gene end by 1 base; junction bases not matched to a gene: 12. The CDR3 totals 16 residues. Here the CDR3 DNA reads TGTGCCAGCGCCTCTTCACAGGGGGCCTTTTCCTACGAGCAGTACTTC. Encoded protein: CASASSQGAFSYEQYF.